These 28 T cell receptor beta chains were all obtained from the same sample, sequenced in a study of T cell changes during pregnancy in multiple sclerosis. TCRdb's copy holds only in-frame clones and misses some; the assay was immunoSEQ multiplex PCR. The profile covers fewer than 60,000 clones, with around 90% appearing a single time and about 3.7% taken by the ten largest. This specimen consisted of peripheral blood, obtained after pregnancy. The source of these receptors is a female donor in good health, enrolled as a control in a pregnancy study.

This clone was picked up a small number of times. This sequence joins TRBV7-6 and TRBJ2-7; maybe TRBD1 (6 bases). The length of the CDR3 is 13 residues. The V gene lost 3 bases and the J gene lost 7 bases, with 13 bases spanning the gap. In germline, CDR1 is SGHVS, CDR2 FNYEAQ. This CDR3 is CASSFTFTGEQYF. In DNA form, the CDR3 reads TGTGCCAGCAGCTTTACATTTACAGGGGAGCAGTACTTC.

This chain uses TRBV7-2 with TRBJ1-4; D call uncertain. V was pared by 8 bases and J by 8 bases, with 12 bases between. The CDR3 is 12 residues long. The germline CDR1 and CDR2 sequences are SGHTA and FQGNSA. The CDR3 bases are TGTGCCAGCGGAGGTCCCAGGGAAAAACTGTTTTTT. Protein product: CASGGPREKLFF.

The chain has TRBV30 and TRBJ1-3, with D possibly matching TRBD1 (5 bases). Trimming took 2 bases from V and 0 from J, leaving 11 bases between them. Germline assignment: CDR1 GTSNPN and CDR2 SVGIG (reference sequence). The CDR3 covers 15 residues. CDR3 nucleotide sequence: TGTGCCTGGAGTAAGGGACTAACCTCTGGAAACACCATATATTTT. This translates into CAWSKGLTSGNTIYF.

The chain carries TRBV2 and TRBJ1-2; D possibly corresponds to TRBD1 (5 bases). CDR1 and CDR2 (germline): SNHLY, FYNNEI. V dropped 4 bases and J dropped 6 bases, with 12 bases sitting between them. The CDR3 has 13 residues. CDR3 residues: CASSGNGGDGYTF. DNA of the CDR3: TGTGCCAGCAGTGGGAATGGAGGGGATGGCTACACCTTC.

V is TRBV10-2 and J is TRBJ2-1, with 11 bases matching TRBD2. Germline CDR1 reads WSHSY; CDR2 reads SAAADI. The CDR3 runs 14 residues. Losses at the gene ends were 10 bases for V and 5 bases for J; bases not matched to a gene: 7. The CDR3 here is CATTGTSGDNEQFF. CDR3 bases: TGCGCCACCACCGGGACTAGCGGAGACAATGAGCAGTTCTTC.

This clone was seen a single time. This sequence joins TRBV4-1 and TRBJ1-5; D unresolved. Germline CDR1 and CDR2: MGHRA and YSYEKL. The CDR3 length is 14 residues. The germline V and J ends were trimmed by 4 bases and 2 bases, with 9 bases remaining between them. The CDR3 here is CASSPAEGNQPQHF. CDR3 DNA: TGCGCCAGCAGCCCGGCCGAGGGCAATCAGCCCCAGCATTTT.

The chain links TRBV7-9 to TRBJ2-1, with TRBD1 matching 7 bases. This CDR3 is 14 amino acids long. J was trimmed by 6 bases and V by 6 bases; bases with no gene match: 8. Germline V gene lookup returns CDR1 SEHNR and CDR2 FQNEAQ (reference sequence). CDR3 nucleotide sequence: TGTGCCAGCAGTCCTCGGACAGGCAGCAATGAGCAGTTCTTC. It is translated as CASSPRTGSNEQFF.

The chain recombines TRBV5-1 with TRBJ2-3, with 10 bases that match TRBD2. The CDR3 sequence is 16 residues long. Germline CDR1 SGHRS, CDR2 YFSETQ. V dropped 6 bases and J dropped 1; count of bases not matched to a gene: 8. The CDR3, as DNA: TGCGCCAGCACCCTAGGAGGGACTAGCGGCACAGATACGCAGTATTTT. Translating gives CASTLGGTSGTDTQYF.

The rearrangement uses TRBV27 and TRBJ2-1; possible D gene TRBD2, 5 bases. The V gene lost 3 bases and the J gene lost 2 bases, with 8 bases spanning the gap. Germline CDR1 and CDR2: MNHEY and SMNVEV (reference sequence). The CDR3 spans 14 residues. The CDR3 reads CASSLGRTYNEQFF. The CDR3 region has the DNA TGTGCCAGCAGTTTGGGGAGAACCTACAATGAGCAGTTCTTC.

CDR3 residues: CASSYKEGYSYEQYF. The CDR3 DNA is TGTGCCAGCAGTTACAAGGAGGGTTACTCCTACGAGCAGTACTTC. The chain joins TRBV6-6 to TRBJ2-7; tentative D call: TRBD2 (6 bases). Germline assignment: CDR1 MNHNY and CDR2 SVGAGI (reference sequence). V shed 2 bases and J shed 0 bases, with 11 bases lying between them. The CDR3 extends over 15 amino acids.

This CDR3 is CASSSHRDLSGNTIYF. Here the CDR3 DNA reads TGTGCCAGCTCATCCCACAGGGACCTCTCTGGAAACACCATATATTTT. The chain couples TRBV18 to TRBJ1-3; D might be TRBD1 (6 bases). V dropped 5 bases and J dropped 0 bases, with 14 bases sitting between them. The CDR3 extends over 16 amino acids. Germline V gene data show CDR1 as KGHSH and CDR2 as LQKENI.

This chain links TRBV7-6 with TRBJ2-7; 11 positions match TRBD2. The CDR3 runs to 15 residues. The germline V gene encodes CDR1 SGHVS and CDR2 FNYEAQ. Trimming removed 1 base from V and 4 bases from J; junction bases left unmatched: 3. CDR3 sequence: CASSLDASGRYEQYF. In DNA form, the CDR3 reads TGTGCCAGCAGCTTAGATGCTAGCGGGAGGTACGAGCAGTACTTC. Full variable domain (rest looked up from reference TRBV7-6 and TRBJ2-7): GAGVSQSPRYKVTKRGQDVALRCDPISGHVSLYWYRQALGQGPEFLTYFNYEAQQDKSGLPNDRFSAERPEGSISTLTIQRTEQRDSAMYRCASSLDASGRYEQYFGPGTRLTVT.

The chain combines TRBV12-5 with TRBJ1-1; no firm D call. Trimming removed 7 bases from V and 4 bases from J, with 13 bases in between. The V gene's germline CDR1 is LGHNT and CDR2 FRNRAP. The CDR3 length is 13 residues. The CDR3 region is CASALDSPTEAFF. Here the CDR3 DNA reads TGTGCTAGTGCACTCGACTCCCCCACTGAAGCTTTCTTT.

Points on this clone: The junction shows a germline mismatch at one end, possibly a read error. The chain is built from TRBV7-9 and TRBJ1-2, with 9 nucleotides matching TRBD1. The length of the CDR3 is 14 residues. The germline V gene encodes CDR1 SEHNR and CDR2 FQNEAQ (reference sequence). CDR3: CASTPPWTGAGVSF. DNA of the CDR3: TGTGCCAGCACCCCACCCTGGACAGGGGCGGGGGTATCCTTC.

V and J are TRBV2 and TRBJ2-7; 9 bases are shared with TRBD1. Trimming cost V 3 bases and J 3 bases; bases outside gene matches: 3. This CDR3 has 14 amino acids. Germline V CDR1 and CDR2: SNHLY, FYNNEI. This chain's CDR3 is CASSDSTGGYEQYF. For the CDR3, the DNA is TGTGCCAGCAGTGACTCGACAGGGGGCTACGAGCAGTACTTC.

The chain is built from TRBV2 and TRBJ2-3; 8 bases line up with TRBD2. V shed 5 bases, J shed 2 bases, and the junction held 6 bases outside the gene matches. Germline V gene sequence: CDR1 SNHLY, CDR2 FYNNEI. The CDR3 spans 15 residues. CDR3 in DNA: TGTGCCAGCAGTCCCGGGGGGGGATTCACAGATACGCAGTATTTT. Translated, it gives CASSPGGGFTDTQYF. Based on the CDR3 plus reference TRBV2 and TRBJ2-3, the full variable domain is EPEVTQTPSHQVTQMGQEVILRCVPISNHLYFYWYRQILGQKVEFLVSFYNNEISEKSEIFDDQFSVERPDGSNFTLKIRSTKLEDSAMYFCASSPGGGFTDTQYFGPGTRLTVL.

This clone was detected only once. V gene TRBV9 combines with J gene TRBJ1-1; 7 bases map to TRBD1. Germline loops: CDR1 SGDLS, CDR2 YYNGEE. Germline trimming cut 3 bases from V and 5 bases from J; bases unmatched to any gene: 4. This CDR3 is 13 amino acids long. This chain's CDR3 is CASSGQGDTEAFF. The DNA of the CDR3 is TGTGCCAGCAGCGGACAGGGCGATACTGAAGCTTTCTTT.

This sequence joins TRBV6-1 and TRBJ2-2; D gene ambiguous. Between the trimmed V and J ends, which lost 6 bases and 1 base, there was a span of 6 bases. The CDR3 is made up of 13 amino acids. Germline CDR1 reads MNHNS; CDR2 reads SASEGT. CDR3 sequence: CASRTLNTGELFF. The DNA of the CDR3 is TGTGCCAGCAGGACATTGAACACCGGGGAGCTGTTTTTT.

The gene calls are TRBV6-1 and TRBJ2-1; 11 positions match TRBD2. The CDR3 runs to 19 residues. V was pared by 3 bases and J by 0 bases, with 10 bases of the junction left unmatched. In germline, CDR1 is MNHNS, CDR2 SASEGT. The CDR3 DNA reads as TGTGCCAGCAGTGAGCGATTCGGACTAGCGGGTTTCTCCTACAATGAGCAGTTCTTC. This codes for CASSERFGLAGFSYNEQFF.

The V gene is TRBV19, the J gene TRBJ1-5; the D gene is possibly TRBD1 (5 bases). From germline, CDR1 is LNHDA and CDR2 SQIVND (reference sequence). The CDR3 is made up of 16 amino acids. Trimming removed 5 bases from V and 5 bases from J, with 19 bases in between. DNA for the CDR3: TGTGCCAGTAGTCCTGACAGACGCAGACCAGATCAGCCCCAGCATTTT. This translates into CASSPDRRRPDQPQHF.

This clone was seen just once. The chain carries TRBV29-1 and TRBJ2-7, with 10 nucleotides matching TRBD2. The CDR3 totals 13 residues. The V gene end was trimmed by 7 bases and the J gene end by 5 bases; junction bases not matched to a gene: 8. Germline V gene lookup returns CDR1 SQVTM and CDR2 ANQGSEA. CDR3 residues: CSASAGGPHEQYF. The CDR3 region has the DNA TGCAGCGCCTCAGCGGGAGGGCCGCACGAGCAGTACTTC.

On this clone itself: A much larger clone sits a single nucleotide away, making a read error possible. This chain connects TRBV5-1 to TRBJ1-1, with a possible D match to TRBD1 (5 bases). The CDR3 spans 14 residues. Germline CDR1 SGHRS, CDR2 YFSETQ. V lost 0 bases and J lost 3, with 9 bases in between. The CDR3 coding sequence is TGCGCCAGCAGCTTGGAGTTCAGGGACACTGAAGCTTTCTTT. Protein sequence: CASSLEFRDTEAFF.

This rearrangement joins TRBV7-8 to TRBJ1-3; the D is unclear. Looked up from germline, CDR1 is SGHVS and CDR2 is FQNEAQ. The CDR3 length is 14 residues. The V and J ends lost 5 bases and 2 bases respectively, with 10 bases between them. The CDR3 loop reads CASSITRTGNTIYF. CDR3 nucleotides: TGTGCCAGCAGCATTACTCGCACTGGAAACACCATATATTTT.

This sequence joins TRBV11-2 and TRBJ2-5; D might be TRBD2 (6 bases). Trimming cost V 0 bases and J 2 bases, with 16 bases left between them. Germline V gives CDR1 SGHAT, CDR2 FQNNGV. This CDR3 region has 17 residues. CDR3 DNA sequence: TGTGCCAGCAGCTTAGATGGGACTGTGGTAGCGCAAGAGACCCAGTACTTC. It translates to CASSLDGTVVAQETQYF.

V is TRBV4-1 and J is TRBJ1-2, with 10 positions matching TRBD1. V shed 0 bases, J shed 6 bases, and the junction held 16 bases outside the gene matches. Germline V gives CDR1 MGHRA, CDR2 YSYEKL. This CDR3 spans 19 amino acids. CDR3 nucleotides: TGCGCCAGCAGCCAAGAAAGCAAGGGATTGGGGACAGGGGCGAATGGCTACACCTTC. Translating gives CASSQESKGLGTGANGYTF.

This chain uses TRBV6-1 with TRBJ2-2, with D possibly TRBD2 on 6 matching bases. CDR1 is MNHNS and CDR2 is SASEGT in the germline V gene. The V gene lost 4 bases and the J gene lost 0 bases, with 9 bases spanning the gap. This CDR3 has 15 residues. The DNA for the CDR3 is TGTGCCAGCAGTGTCTGGGGGGCGAACACCGGGGAGCTGTTTTTT. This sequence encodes CASSVWGANTGELFF.

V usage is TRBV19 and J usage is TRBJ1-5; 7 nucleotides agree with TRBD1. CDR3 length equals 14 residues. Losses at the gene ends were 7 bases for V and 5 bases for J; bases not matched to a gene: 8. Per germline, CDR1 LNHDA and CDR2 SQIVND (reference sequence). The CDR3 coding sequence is TGTGCCAGTAATTTGAGGGGGCCTGATCAGCCCCAGCATTTT. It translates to CASNLRGPDQPQHF.

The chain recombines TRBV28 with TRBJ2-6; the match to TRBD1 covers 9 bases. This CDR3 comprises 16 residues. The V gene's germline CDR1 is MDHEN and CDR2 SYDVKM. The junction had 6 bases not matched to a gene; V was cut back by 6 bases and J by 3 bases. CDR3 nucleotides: TGTGCCAGCAGGGACAGGGGATCGGTTGGGGCCAACGTCCTGACTTTC. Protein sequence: CASRDRGSVGANVLTF. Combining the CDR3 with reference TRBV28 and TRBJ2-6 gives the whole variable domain DVKVTQSSRYLVKRTGEKVFLECVQDMDHENMFWYRQDPGLGLRLIYFSYDVKMKEKGDIPEGYSVSREKKERFSLILESASTNQTSMYLCASRDRGSVGANVLTFGAGSRLTVL.